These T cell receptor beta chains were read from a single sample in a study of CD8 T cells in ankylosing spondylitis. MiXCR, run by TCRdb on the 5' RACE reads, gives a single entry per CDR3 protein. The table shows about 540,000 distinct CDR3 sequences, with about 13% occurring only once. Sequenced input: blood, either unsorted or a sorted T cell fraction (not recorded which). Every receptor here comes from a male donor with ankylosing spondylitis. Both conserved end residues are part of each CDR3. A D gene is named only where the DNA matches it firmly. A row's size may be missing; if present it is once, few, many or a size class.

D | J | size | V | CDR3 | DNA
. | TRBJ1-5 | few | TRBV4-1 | CASSQGGAANQPQHF | TGCGCCAGCAGCCAAGGAGGGGCGGCCAATCAGCCCCAGCATTTT
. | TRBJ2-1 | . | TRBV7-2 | CASSSTVALGEQFF | TGTGCCAGCAGCTCAACTGTGGCTCTAGGGGAGCAGTTCTTC
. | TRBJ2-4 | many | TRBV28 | CASSFPTVYKNIQYF | TGTGCCAGCAGTTTCCCTACGGTTTACAAAAACATTCAGTACTTC
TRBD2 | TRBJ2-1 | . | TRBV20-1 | CSGAGGYNEQFF | TGCAGTGGAGCGGGAGGGTACAATGAGCAGTTCTTC
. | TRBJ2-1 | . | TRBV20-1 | CSASSRSYNEQFF | TGCAGTGCTAGCTCTAGATCCTACAATGAGCAGTTCTTC
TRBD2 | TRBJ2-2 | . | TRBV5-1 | CASSLRREGPGELFF | TGCGCCAGCAGCTTGCGGCGGGAGGGCCCCGGGGAGCTGTTTTTT
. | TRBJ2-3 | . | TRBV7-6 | CASSPWASEGKYF | TGTGCCAGCAGCCCCTGGGCTAGCGAGGGGAAGTATTTT
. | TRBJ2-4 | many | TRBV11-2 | CASSRLAKNIQYF | TGTGCCAGCAGCCGGTTAGCCAAAAACATTCAGTACTTC
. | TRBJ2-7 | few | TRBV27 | CASSLWTTYEQYF | TGTGCCAGCAGTTTATGGACAACCTACGAGCAGTACTTC
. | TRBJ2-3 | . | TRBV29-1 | CSAMRDVADTQYF | TGCAGCGCGATGAGAGACGTCGCAGATACGCAGTATTTT
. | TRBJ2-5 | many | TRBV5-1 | CASSGETQYF | TGCGCCAGCAGTGGTGAGACCCAGTACTTC
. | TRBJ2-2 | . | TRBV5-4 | CASSTTGTNTGELFF | TGTGCCAGCAGCACAACAGGGACGAACACCGGGGAGCTGTTTTTT
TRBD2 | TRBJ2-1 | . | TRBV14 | CASSQDKGAGAARNEQFF | TGTGCCAGCAGCCAAGATAAAGGGGCGGGAGCAGCTAGGAATGAGCAGTTCTTC
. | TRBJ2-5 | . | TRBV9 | CASTPGPRETQYF | TGTGCCAGCACCCCGGGACCACGGGAGACCCAGTACTTC
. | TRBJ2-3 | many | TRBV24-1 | CATRGRITSDTQYF | TGTGCCACCAGGGGGAGGATCACGTCGGATACGCAGTATTTT
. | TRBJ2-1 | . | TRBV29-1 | CSVEDLGYEQFF | TGCAGCGTTGAAGATCTAGGGTATGAGCAGTTCTTC
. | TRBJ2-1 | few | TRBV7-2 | CASSFGTLTNEQFF | TGTGCCAGCAGCTTCGGGACACTAACCAATGAGCAGTTCTTC
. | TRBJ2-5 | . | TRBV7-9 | CASSLGAQGRETQYF | TGTGCCAGCAGCTTAGGAGCACAGGGAAGGGAGACCCAGTACTTC
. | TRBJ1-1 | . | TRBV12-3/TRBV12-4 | CASSLGDDREAFF | TGTGCCAGCAGTTTAGGGGACGACAGGGAAGCTTTCTTT
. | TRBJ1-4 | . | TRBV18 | CASSPPSSTTNEKLFF | TGTGCCAGCTCACCACCGAGCTCAACAACTAATGAAAAACTGTTTTTT
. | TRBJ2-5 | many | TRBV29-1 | CSVEGGRLGETQYF | TGCAGCGTTGAAGGGGGCAGGCTGGGGGAGACCCAGTACTTC
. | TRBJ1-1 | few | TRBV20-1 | CSAIQGGNTEAFF | TGCAGTGCTATCCAGGGAGGAAACACTGAAGCTTTCTTT
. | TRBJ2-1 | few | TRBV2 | CASRMDRGLIGEQFF | TGTGCCAGCAGGATGGACCGGGGGTTAATCGGTGAGCAGTTCTTC
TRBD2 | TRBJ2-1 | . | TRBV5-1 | CASSRTSGQVNEQFF | TGCGCCAGCAGCAGGACTAGCGGGCAGGTGAATGAGCAGTTCTTC
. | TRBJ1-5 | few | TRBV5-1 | CASRTGAEGNQPQHF | TGCGCCAGCCGGACGGGGGCTGAAGGCAATCAGCCCCAGCATTTT
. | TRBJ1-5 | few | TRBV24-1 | CATSDLGPGNQPQHF | TGTGCCACCAGTGATTTGGGACCGGGGAATCAGCCCCAGCATTTT
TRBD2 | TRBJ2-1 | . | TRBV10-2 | CAVSTSGGSYNEQFF | TGCGCCGTCTCCACTAGCGGGGGTTCCTACAATGAGCAGTTCTTC
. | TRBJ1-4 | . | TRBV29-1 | CSVGGSGKLFF | TGCAGCGTTGGGGGGAGTGGAAAACTGTTTTTT
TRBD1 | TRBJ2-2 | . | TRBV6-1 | CASSAPGQGPGELFF | TGTGCCAGCAGTGCACCGGGACAGGGCCCCGGGGAGCTGTTTTTT
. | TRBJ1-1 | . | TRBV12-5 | CASGLVLTNTEAFF | TGTGCTAGTGGTTTGGTCCTCACGAACACTGAAGCTTTCTTT
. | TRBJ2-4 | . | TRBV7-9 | CASSADQGTAKNIQYF | TGTGCCAGCAGCGCAGATCAGGGGACAGCCAAAAACATTCAGTACTTC
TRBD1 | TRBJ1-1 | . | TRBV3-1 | CASSQGPGTGPEAFF | TGTGCCAGCAGCCAAGGACCAGGGACAGGCCCTGAAGCTTTCTTT
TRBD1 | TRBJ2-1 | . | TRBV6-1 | CASSERHRGAEQFF | TGTGCCAGCAGTGAAAGGCACAGGGGGGCTGAGCAGTTCTTC
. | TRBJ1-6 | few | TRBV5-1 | CASSLDAGGSTRWFGSPLHF | TGCGCCAGCAGCTTGGATGCGGGGGGTAGTACAAGGTGGTTTGGTTCACCCCTCCACTTT
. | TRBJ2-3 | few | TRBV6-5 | CASSYGEGGDTQYF | TGTGCCAGCAGTTACGGTGAGGGAGGCGATACGCAGTATTTT
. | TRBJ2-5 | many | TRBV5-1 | CASSLGGVETQYF | TGCGCCAGCAGCTTGGGAGGAGTAGAGACCCAGTACTTC
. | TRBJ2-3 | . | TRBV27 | CASSPGYGDTQYF | TGTGCCAGCAGCCCAGGTTATGGGGATACGCAGTATTTT
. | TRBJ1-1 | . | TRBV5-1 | CASSWGRQTEAFF | TGCGCCAGCAGCTGGGGTAGGCAGACTGAAGCTTTCTTT
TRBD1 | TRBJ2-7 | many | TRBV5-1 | CASSLTGGNTTGGYYEQYF | TGCGCCAGCAGCTTGACAGGGGGTAATACGACTGGTGGTTATTACGAGCAGTACTTC
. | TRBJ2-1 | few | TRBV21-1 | CASSKIKSGGKKTPEQFF | TGTGCCAGCAGCAAAATCAAATCAGGCGGAAAAAAAACGCCGGAGCAGTTCTTC
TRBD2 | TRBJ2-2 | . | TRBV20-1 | CSAPGLAGAGELFF | TGCAGTGCCCCGGGACTAGCGGGAGCCGGGGAGCTGTTTTTT
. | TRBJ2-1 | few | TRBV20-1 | CSARQALINEQFF | TGCAGTGCCCGACAAGCGCTTATCAATGAGCAGTTCTTC
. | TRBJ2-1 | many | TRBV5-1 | CASSSQIRASYNEQFF | TGCGCCAGCAGTTCGCAAATTAGGGCCTCCTACAATGAGCAGTTCTTC
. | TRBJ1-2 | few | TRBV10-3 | CAISVIGGANGYTF | TGTGCCATCAGTGTTATTGGAGGGGCGAATGGCTACACCTTC
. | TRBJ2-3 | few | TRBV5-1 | CASSGGYPPDTQYF | TGCGCCAGCAGCGGGGGGTATCCCCCAGATACGCAGTATTTT
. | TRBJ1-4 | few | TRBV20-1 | CSAQPGVTNEKLFF | TGCAGTGCTCAGCCAGGGGTAACTAATGAAAAACTGTTTTTT
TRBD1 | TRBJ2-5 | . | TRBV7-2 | CASSLVSLGQKETQYF | TGTGCCAGCAGCTTAGTATCGCTGGGACAGAAAGAGACCCAGTACTTC
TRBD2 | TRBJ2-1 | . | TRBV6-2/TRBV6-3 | CASSGSGTSGDYNEQFF | TGTGCCAGCAGTGGGTCCGGGACTAGCGGGGACTACAATGAGCAGTTCTTC
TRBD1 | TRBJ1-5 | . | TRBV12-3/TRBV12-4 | CASSRQGNNQPQHF | TGTGCCAGCAGTAGACAGGGGAACAATCAGCCCCAGCATTTT
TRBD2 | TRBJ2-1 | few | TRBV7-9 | CASSGAGGPINEQFF | TGTGCCAGCAGCGGAGCGGGAGGGCCCATTAATGAGCAGTTCTTC
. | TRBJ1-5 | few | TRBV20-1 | CSARSGFSNQPQHF | TGCAGTGCGCGAAGCGGGTTTAGCAATCAGCCCCAGCATTTT
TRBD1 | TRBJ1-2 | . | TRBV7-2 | CASSPGGDYGYTF | TGTGCCAGCAGCCCAGGGGGCGACTATGGCTACACCTTC